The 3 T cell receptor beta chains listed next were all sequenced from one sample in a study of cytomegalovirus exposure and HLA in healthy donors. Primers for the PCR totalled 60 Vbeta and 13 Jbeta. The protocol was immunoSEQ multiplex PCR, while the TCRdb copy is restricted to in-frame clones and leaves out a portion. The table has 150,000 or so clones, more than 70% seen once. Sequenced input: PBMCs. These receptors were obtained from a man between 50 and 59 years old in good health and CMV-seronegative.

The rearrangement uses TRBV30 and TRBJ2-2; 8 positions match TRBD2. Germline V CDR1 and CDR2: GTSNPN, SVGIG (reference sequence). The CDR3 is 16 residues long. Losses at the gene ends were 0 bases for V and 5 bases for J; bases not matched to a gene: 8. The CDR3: CAWSVPGAGETGELFF. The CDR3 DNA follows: TGTGCCTGGAGTGTACCAGGAGCGGGAGAAACCGGGGAGCTGTTTTTT.

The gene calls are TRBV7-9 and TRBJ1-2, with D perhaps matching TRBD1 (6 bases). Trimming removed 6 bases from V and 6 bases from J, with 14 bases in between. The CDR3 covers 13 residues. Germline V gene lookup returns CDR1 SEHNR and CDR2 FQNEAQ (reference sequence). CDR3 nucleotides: TGTGCCAGCAGTCCAGGGGACCCCCATGGCTACACCTTC. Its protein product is CASSPGDPHGYTF.

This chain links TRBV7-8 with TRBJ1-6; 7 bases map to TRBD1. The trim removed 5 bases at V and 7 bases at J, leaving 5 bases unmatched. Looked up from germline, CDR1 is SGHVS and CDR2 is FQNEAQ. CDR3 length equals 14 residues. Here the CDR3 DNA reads TGTGCCAGCAGCCCAGGACAGGCCAATTCACCCCTCCACTTT. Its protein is CASSPGQANSPLHF.